The source of this T cell receptor (beta chain) is a study of blood T cell repertoires in COVID-19. About the study: Researchers got acute and convalescent COVID-19 samples from the United States, Italy and Spain. PBMCs, B-cell-depleted T cells, or T cells provided the cDNA or gDNA that made up the material.

Authors' processing steps: Counts of nucleated cells, estimated from reference gene primer amplification, were obtained. Repertoires were generated with immunoSEQ multiplex PCR, while TCRdb's copy carries only in-frame clones and drops some. V and J calls and clone size are copied from that table; D and trimming were computed from the DNA. Of just under 350,000 clones listed, approximately 90% are singletons. The specimen sequenced was peripheral blood. This clonotype originated in a young woman who had recovered from COVID-19.

CDR3 loop: CASSVALSSYNEQFF. The CDR3 DNA is TGTGCCAGCAGCGTAGCGCTGAGCTCCTACAATGAGCAGTTCTTC. The chain recombines TRBV9 with TRBJ2-1; D is unresolved. The CDR3 has 15 residues. Trimming left V 0 bases short and J 0 bases short, with 7 bases between. Germline V lookup: CDR1 SGDLS, CDR2 YYNGEE.